In its sample, the clone carrying this T cell receptor beta chain was seen a few times. Its antigen remains unidentified. The authors ran a second PCR of 7 to 11 cycles using a sample-barcoded 5' primer and a J-beta primer mix. Sequencing yielded, for each sample, at least 2.5 million paired-end reads carrying CDR3. TCRdb reprocessed the 5' RACE reads with MiXCR, giving one entry per CDR3 protein. The data contain some 1.5 million distinct CDR3 sequences, around 40% of them seen just once; the ten biggest clones take up about 4%. This record belongs to a study of blood T cells in healthy people across ages. General study points: Both higher diversity and more naive CD4+ cells marked long-lived donors when set against aged donors. The recorded TCR beta diversity per million T cells decreased in a roughly linear manner with age.

The material sequenced was blood. The TCR sequence derives from a woman under 30 in good health.

This CDR3 is CASSYILEGTEAFF. The CDR3 bases are TGTGCCAGCAGTTATATTCTCGAGGGAACTGAAGCTTTCTTT. The chain is built from TRBV6-2 or TRBV6-3 and TRBJ1-1; D unresolved. Between the trimmed V and J ends, which lost 3 bases and 5 bases, there was a span of 13 bases. The CDR3 runs 14 residues. CDR1 is MNHEY and CDR2 is SVGEGT in the germline V gene.